The 24 T cell receptor beta chains below come from one sample, sequenced in a study of cytomegalovirus exposure and HLA in healthy donors. PCR used 60 Vbeta primers and 13 Jbeta primers. TCRdb keeps only in-frame clones here, not all; method: immunoSEQ multiplex PCR. In the table there are roughly 170,000 clones, roughly 84% of which are singletons. Sequencing used PBMCs. All receptors come from a girl aged 2 to 9 in good health and CMV-seropositive.

The rearrangement uses TRBV7-2 and TRBJ1-5; D is perhaps TRBD1 (6 bases). V shed 3 bases and J shed 3 bases, with 9 bases lying between them. There are 14 residues in the CDR3. CDR1 and CDR2 (germline): SGHTA, FQGNSA. The CDR3 loop reads CASSFGQFNQPQHF. CDR3 nucleotides: TGTGCCAGCAGCTTCGGACAGTTCAATCAGCCCCAGCATTTT. The full variable domain, in which reference TRBV7-2 and TRBJ1-5 provide the parts outside the CDR3, is GAGVSQSPSNKVTEKGKDVELRCDPISGHTALYWYRQSLGQGLEFLIYFQGNSAPDKSGLPSDRFSAERTGGSVSTLTIQRTQQEDSAVYLCASSFGQFNQPQHFGDGTRLSIL.

This clone has a count of ten or more. The gene calls are TRBV28 and TRBJ2-5; D is possibly TRBD2 (6 bases). This CDR3 is 15 amino acids long. V was cut by 7 bases and J by 4 bases, with 19 bases left in between. The germline V gene encodes CDR1 MDHEN and CDR2 SYDVKM. The CDR3 DNA reads TGTGCCAGCATGGGTTCCGGTCAGGAGGGAGAGACCCAGTACTTC. This gives the protein CASMGSGQEGETQYF.

The V call is TRBV27, the J call TRBJ1-1; the match to TRBD1 covers 8 bases. Losses at the gene ends were 4 bases for V and 1 base for J; bases not matched to a gene: 2. CDR1 is MNHEY, CDR2 SMNVEV, per germline (reference sequence). This CDR3 spans 14 amino acids. The chain's CDR3 is CASSYGTGNTEAFF. Written as DNA, the CDR3 is TGTGCCAGCAGTTACGGGACAGGGAACACTGAAGCTTTCTTT.

The CDR3 region has the DNA TGTGCCAGCAGTTCCGCTATCTATGGCTACACCTTC. Its protein is CASSSAIYGYTF. V is TRBV28 and J is TRBJ1-2; D remains unclear. The germline V gene encodes CDR1 MDHEN and CDR2 SYDVKM. V shed 4 bases and J shed 4 bases, with 7 bases lying between them. The CDR3 loop spans 12 amino acids.

V usage is TRBV5-1 and J usage is TRBJ2-2; D call uncertain. CDR1 is SGHRS, CDR2 YFSETQ, per germline. Trimming took off 0 bases at V and 1 base at J, with 7 bases between the two ends. The CDR3 length is 15 residues. The CDR3 loop is CASSLVAGNTGELFF. The CDR3 nucleotides read TGCGCCAGCAGCTTGGTCGCAGGGAACACCGGGGAGCTGTTTTTT. Full variable domain (missing parts from reference TRBV5-1 and TRBJ2-2): KAGVTQTPRYLIKTRGQQVTLSCSPISGHRSVSWYQQTPGQGLQFLFEYFSETQRNKGNFPGRFSGRQFSNSRSEMNVSTLELGDSALYLCASSLVAGNTGELFFGEGSRLTVL.

This clone was observed a handful of times. The chain uses TRBV27 and TRBJ1-1; 7 bases map to TRBD1. J gave up 4 bases and V 2 bases, and 10 bases lay outside the gene matches. CDR3 size: 16 residues. The germline V gene encodes CDR1 MNHEY and CDR2 SMNVEV (reference sequence). CDR3 in DNA: TGTGCCAGCAGTTTACAAGGGGGCGATCGTGGCACTGAAGCTTTCTTT. It yields the protein CASSLQGGDRGTEAFF.

The chain links TRBV5-6 to TRBJ2-7; 7 bases are shared with TRBD2. The CDR3 runs to 16 residues. With 6 bases clipped from V and 2 bases from J, the junction kept 14 bases outside the gene matches. Germline CDR1 SGHDT, CDR2 YYEEEE. The CDR3 here is CASTDRLLAATYEQYF. As DNA, the CDR3 is TGTGCCAGCACCGACCGCCTCCTAGCGGCCACCTACGAGCAGTACTTC.

The V and J genes are TRBV2 and TRBJ2-5; the D gene is possibly TRBD1 (6 bases). The J call could be wrong; TRBJ2-7 is a better fit for the DNA end. CDR3 size: 12 residues. CDR1 and CDR2 from the germline V gene are SNHLY and FYNNEI. CDR3 nucleotide sequence: TGTGCCAGCAGAGGGGGTACCTACGAGCAGTACTTC. Amino acid sequence: CASRGGTYEQYF.

V usage is TRBV9 and J usage is TRBJ2-1; unclear D gene. The length of the CDR3 is 14 residues. Germline V gene data show CDR1 as SGDLS and CDR2 as YYNGEE. Deletions cut 4 bases from V and 0 bases from J, with 8 bases between. In DNA, the CDR3 is TGTGCCAGCAGCAGACTGAGCTCCTACAATGAGCAGTTCTTC. It is translated as CASSRLSSYNEQFF. Supplemented by reference TRBV9 and TRBJ2-1, the full variable domain reads DSGVTQTPKHLITATGQRVTLRCSPRSGDLSVYWYQQSLDQGLQFLIQYYNGEERAKGNILERFSAQQFPDLHSELNLSSLELGDSALYFCASSRLSSYNEQFFGPGTRLTVL.

The V and J genes are TRBV19 and TRBJ1-5; unclear D gene. The germline gives CDR1 LNHDA, CDR2 SQIVND (reference sequence). V shed 7 bases and J shed 1 base, with 14 bases lying between them. CDR3 size: 15 residues. This CDR3 reads CASTRYWQSNQPQHF. The CDR3, as DNA: TGTGCCAGTACTAGATACTGGCAGAGCAATCAGCCCCAGCATTTT.

In regard to this clone: This specimen includes other DNA sequences encoding the same CDR3. The rearrangement uses TRBV5-1 and TRBJ2-7; 8 bases align to TRBD2. Unmatched junction bases numbered 2, after V lost 0 bases and J lost 0 bases. Per germline, CDR1 SGHRS and CDR2 YFSETQ. The CDR3 sequence is 15 residues long. The CDR3 DNA sequence: TGCGCCAGCAGCTTGGCCAGCGGGAGCTCCTACGAGCAGTACTTC. It is translated as CASSLASGSSYEQYF.

The chain carries TRBV27 and TRBJ2-5; perhaps TRBD1 as D (6 bases). V dropped 3 bases and J dropped 4 bases, with 18 bases sitting between them. CDR3 size: 16 residues. Germline CDR1 is MNHEY and CDR2 is SMNVEV (reference sequence). The CDR3 loop reads CASSFIPIQGLETQYF. CDR3 sequence (DNA): TGTGCCAGCAGTTTTATCCCGATACAGGGATTAGAGACCCAGTACTTC.

This chain joins TRBV2 and TRBJ2-7, with a possible D match to TRBD2 (5 bases). V was pared by 4 bases and J by 3 bases, with 16 bases between. This CDR3 has 15 amino acids. In germline, CDR1 is SNHLY, CDR2 FYNNEI. The CDR3 region has the DNA TGTGCCAGCAGTGTGGACGGGCGACTATACTACGAGCAGTACTTC. As protein: CASSVDGRLYYEQYF.

This chain connects TRBV6-5 to TRBJ2-1; 9 bases fit TRBD1. This CDR3 spans 14 amino acids. Germline CDR1 and CDR2: MNHEY and SVGAGI. Germline trimming cut 4 bases from V and 8 bases from J; bases unmatched to any gene: 6. The CDR3 protein is CASSLQGARYEQFF. CDR3 DNA sequence: TGTGCCAGCAGTTTACAGGGGGCAAGGTATGAGCAGTTCTTC.

This sequence joins TRBV19 and TRBJ1-2; TRBD1 matches 8 bases. Germline lookup yields CDR1 LNHDA and CDR2 SQIVND (reference sequence). Trimming at V came to 1 base and at J to 4 bases, leaving 8 bases not matched to a gene. This CDR3 comprises 16 residues. CDR3 region: CASSIGTTGVAYGYTF. In DNA, the CDR3 is TGTGCCAGTAGTATAGGAACGACAGGGGTGGCCTATGGCTACACCTTC.

CDR3 region: CASSYAGSGGDTQYF. The CDR3 DNA reads TGTGCCAGCAGTTACGCCGGGAGCGGGGGAGATACGCAGTATTTT. The chain employs TRBV6-6 and TRBJ2-3; TRBD2 matches at 8 bases. With 2 bases clipped from V and 5 bases from J, the junction kept 6 bases outside the gene matches. Per germline, CDR1 MNHNY and CDR2 SVGAGI (reference sequence). The CDR3 contains 15 residues.

This chain joins TRBV4-1 and TRBJ2-4; 7 bases match TRBD1. The CDR3 extends over 15 amino acids. Per the germline V gene, CDR1 is MGHRA and CDR2 is YSYEKL. V lost 1 base and J lost 10; bases outside the gene matches: 10. This CDR3 reads CASSQASGGFVIQYF. The CDR3 DNA sequence: TGCGCCAGCAGCCAAGCTTCAGGGGGATTCGTGATTCAGTACTTC.

The V and J genes are TRBV28 and TRBJ1-2; 9 bases fit TRBD1. The CDR3 has 19 amino acids. The V and J ends lost 5 bases and 3 bases, in that order; junction bases with no gene match: 19. The germline CDR1 and CDR2 sequences are MDHEN and SYDVKM. CDR3: CASSNRPIYATGGDYGYTF. For the CDR3, the DNA is TGTGCCAGCAGTAACCGACCGATTTACGCGACAGGGGGTGACTATGGCTACACCTTC.

The sample holds a few counts of this clone. V gene TRBV6-6 combines with J gene TRBJ1-4, with TRBD1 matching 7 bases. The CDR3 runs 16 residues. Per germline, CDR1 MNHNY and CDR2 SVGAGI (reference sequence). Trimming removed 6 bases from V and 0 bases from J; junction bases left unmatched: 7. CDR3 protein: CASRPGQIATNEKLFF. The CDR3 region has the DNA TGTGCCAGCAGGCCGGGACAGATTGCAACTAATGAAAAACTGTTTTTT.

This rearrangement joins TRBV5-1 to TRBJ1-2; tentative D call: TRBD1 (5 bases). The CDR3 has 12 amino acids. Deletions cut 7 bases from V and 3 bases from J, with 10 bases between. Germline V gene lookup returns CDR1 SGHRS and CDR2 YFSETQ. The CDR3 sequence is CASSDNYYGYTF. CDR3 sequence (DNA): TGCGCCAGCTCGGACAATTACTATGGCTACACCTTC.

The DNA for the CDR3 is TGTGCCAGCACCGGGATTCAAGAGACCCAGTACTTC. This encodes CASTGIQETQYF. The V call is TRBV6-1, the J call TRBJ2-5, with D possibly TRBD2 on 5 matching bases. Per germline, CDR1 MNHNS and CDR2 SASEGT. Trimming stripped 7 bases from V and 2 bases from J, with 8 bases between. The CDR3 runs to 12 residues.

V gene TRBV6-5 combines with J gene TRBJ1-1; unclear D gene. Germline loops: CDR1 MNHEY, CDR2 SVGAGI. This CDR3 has 14 residues. V was shortened by 0 bases and J by 5 bases, with 10 bases between the two germline ends. CDR3 nucleotide sequence: TGTGCCAGCAGTTACTCGACGGCGCGGACTGAAGCTTTCTTT. Protein sequence: CASSYSTARTEAFF.

CDR3 sequence reads: CASSVAWRTGASGANVLTF. CDR3 coding DNA: TGTGCCAGCAGCGTAGCATGGAGGACAGGAGCCTCTGGGGCCAACGTCCTGACTTTC. The gene calls are TRBV9 and TRBJ2-6; 7 bases are a match to TRBD1. J gave up 0 bases and V 0 bases, and 9 bases lay outside the gene matches. The CDR3 extends over 19 amino acids. The germline V gene has CDR1 SGDLS and CDR2 YYNGEE.

CDR3 nucleotides: TGTGCCAGCAGTTTCGGGACAGGGCCCGGGGAGCTGTTTTTT. Its protein product is CASSFGTGPGELFF. This chain uses TRBV11-1 with TRBJ2-2, with TRBD1 matching 9 bases. J was trimmed by 6 bases and V by 6 bases; bases with no gene match: 5. Germline CDR1 SGHAT, CDR2 FQDESV (reference sequence). This CDR3 contains 14 residues.